What follows are 2 T cell receptor beta chains derived from one specimen sequenced in a study of blood T cell repertoires in COVID-19. Data came from immunoSEQ multiplex PCR; TCRdb stores just in-frame clones and leaves some out. This table holds 20,000 or so clones, about 91% found once. Material: peripheral blood. Every receptor here comes from a human donor in a cohort sampled during active COVID-19.

CDR3 sequence reads: CAWSVGLSGANVLTF. CDR3 bases: TGTGCCTGGAGTGTTGGGCTCTCTGGGGCCAACGTCCTGACTTTC. The V call is TRBV30, the J call TRBJ2-6; D is uncertain. The CDR3 totals 15 residues. Germline V gene data show CDR1 as GTSNPN and CDR2 as SVGIG (reference sequence). The V end was cut by 0 bases, the J end by 0 bases, with 6 bases between.

This clone has just one count. The chain combines TRBV4-1 with TRBJ2-5, with 16 nucleotides matching TRBD2. Germline V lookup: CDR1 MGHRA, CDR2 YSYEKL. V was pared by 4 bases and J by 1 base, with 3 bases of the junction left unmatched. The CDR3 runs to 17 residues. The CDR3 DNA reads TGCGCCAGCAGCCCCGGGACTAGCGGGGGGGCCCAAGAGACCCAGTACTTC. Translated: CASSPGTSGGAQETQYF.